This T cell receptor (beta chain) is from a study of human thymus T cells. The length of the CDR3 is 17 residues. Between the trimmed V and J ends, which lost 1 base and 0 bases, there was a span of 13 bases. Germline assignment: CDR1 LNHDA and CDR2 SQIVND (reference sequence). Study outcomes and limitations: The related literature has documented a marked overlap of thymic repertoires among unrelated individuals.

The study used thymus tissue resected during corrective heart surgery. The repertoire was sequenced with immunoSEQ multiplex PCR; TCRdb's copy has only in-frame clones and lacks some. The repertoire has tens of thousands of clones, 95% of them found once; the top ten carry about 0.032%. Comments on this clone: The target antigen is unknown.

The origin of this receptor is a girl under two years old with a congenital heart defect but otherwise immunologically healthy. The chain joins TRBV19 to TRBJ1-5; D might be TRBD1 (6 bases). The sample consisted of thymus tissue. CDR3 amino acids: CASSIVGIQGSNQPQHF. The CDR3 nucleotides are TGTGCCAGTAGTATAGTCGGGATACAGGGTAGCAATCAGCCCCAGCATTTT. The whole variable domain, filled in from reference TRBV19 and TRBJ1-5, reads DGGITQSPKYLFRKEGQNVTLSCEQNLNHDAMYWYRQDPGQGLRLIYYSQIVNDFQKGDIAEGYSVSREKKESFPLTVTSAQKNPTAFYLCASSIVGIQGSNQPQHFGDGTRLSIL.